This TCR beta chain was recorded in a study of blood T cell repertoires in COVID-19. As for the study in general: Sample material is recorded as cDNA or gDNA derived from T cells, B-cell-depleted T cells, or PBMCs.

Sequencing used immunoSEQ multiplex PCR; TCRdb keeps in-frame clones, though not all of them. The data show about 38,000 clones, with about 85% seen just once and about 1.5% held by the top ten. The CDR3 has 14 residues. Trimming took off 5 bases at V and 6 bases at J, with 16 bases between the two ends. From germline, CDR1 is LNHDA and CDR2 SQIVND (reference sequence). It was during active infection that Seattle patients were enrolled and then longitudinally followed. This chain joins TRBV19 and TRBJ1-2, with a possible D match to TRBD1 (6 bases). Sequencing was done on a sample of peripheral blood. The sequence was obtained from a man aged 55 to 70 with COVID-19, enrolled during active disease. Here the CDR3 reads CASSQPQGIHGYTF. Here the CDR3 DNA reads TGTGCCAGTAGTCAACCCCAGGGGATACATGGCTACACCTTC.